The 16 T cell receptor beta chains below come from one sample, sequenced in a study of cytomegalovirus exposure and HLA in healthy donors. Researchers ran the PCR with 60 Vbeta and 13 Jbeta primers. Using immunoSEQ multiplex PCR, the repertoire was profiled, and TCRdb retains in-frame clones only, with some absent. Found here are around 130,000 clones, 70% to 80% of them singletons; the top ten hold about 1%. Sample: PBMCs. These receptors all come from a woman aged 60-75 years in good health and CMV-seronegative.

The chain combines TRBV11-3 with TRBJ1-2; D remains unclear. The germline CDR1 and CDR2 sequences are SGHNT and YENEEA. This CDR3 region has 16 residues. Between the trimmed V and J ends, which lost 5 bases and 4 bases, there was a span of 20 bases. The CDR3 nucleotides are TGTGCCAGCAGCAAACCTGGGTACGGGGTAACCTATGGCTACACCTTC. This codes for CASSKPGYGVTYGYTF.

In this sample, this clone turned up a few times. The gene calls are TRBV27 and TRBJ2-7, with D perhaps TRBD1 (6 bases). The CDR3 contains 14 residues. V dropped 3 bases and J dropped 3 bases, with 12 bases sitting between them. Looked up from germline, CDR1 is MNHEY and CDR2 is SMNVEV (reference sequence). The CDR3 is CASSLSQGNYEQYF. The CDR3 DNA sequence: TGTGCCAGCAGTTTGTCGCAGGGGAACTACGAGCAGTACTTC.

V and J are TRBV7-2 and TRBJ1-5; D remains unclear. The V gene's germline CDR1 is SGHTA and CDR2 FQGNSA. Trimming stripped 5 bases from V and 0 bases from J, with 14 bases between. The CDR3 has 16 residues. In nucleotides, the CDR3 is TGTGCCAGCAGCCCCCGAGGCCGGCTTAGCAATCAGCCCCAGCATTTT. Its protein is CASSPRGRLSNQPQHF.

V and J are TRBV13 and TRBJ1-2; D may be TRBD1 (5 bases). Germline lookup yields CDR1 PRHDT and CDR2 FYEKMQ (reference sequence). This CDR3 has 13 residues. The germline V and J ends were trimmed by 3 bases and 5 bases, with 10 bases remaining between them. CDR3 coding DNA: TGTGCCAGCAGCTTGGGGGGAACGTATGGCTACACCTTC. Translation: CASSLGGTYGYTF.

The chain recombines TRBV28 with TRBJ1-2; unclear D gene. The CDR3 sequence is 12 residues long. Germline loops: CDR1 MDHEN, CDR2 SYDVKM. V lost 5 bases and J 8 bases, leaving 12 bases between the germline ends. The CDR3 here is CASSHEKRGYTF. For the CDR3, the DNA is TGTGCCAGCAGTCACGAGAAACGGGGCTACACCTTC.

V and J are TRBV28 and TRBJ1-6; 8 nucleotides line up with TRBD1. This CDR3 region has 14 residues. The germline gives CDR1 MDHEN, CDR2 SYDVKM. V lost 4 bases, J lost 9 bases, and 5 bases stayed unmatched. The chain's CDR3 is CASSWVRGLSPLHF. Here the CDR3 DNA reads TGTGCCAGCAGTTGGGTCAGGGGGCTTTCACCCCTCCACTTT.

This chain's CDR3 is CASSTRQGAYEQYF. In nucleotides, the CDR3 is TGTGCCAGTAGTACCCGACAGGGGGCCTACGAGCAGTACTTC. This chain uses TRBV19 with TRBJ2-5; TRBD1 matches 9 bases. The end of the DNA aligns better with TRBJ2-7, so the J call may be wrong. Germline V CDR1 and CDR2: LNHDA, SQIVND (reference sequence). The CDR3 length is 14 residues.

The chain joins TRBV25-1 to TRBJ2-7; D is possibly TRBD1 (5 bases). The V gene lost 2 bases and the J gene lost 4 bases, with 12 bases spanning the gap. The CDR3 contains 14 residues. Germline V lookup: CDR1 MGHDK, CDR2 SYGVNS. The CDR3 DNA is TGTGCCAGCAGTGAACAGGGCGCAGGATACGAGCAGTACTTC. Protein sequence: CASSEQGAGYEQYF.

The chain couples TRBV7-2 to TRBJ1-4; D gene ambiguous. V lost 1 base and J lost 11, with 14 bases in between. CDR3 length: 14 amino acids. Germline V gives CDR1 SGHTA, CDR2 FQGNSA. Written as DNA, the CDR3 is TGTGCCAGCAGCTTAGGTGGTGGGCCTGAGAAACTGTTTTTT. Protein: CASSLGGGPEKLFF.

This sequence joins TRBV4-2 and TRBJ2-5, with 13 bases fitting TRBD2. The CDR3 is 18 amino acids. V dropped 3 bases and J dropped 5; count of bases not matched to a gene: 12. Per germline, CDR1 LGHNA and CDR2 YNFKEQ. The CDR3 DNA follows: TGTGCCAGCAGCCACCCCGGTAGGGTGACTAGCGGGAGGGAGACCCAGTACTTC. It is translated as CASSHPGRVTSGRETQYF.

In its sample, this clone was seen a few times. The chain couples TRBV14 to TRBJ1-1, with 10 bases fitting TRBD1. This CDR3 has 13 amino acids. V dropped 0 bases and J dropped 12; count of bases not matched to a gene: 4. From germline, CDR1 is SGHDN and CDR2 FVKESK. The CDR3 bases are TGTGCCAGCAGCCAAGAGTGGGACAGGGGCTCTTTCTTT. Amino acids: CASSQEWDRGSFF.

The rearrangement links TRBV6-5 to TRBJ2-2; TRBD1 might be the D (5 bases). The V end lost 6 bases, the J end lost 1 base, and 9 bases lay between the germline ends. Germline V gene data show CDR1 as MNHEY and CDR2 as SVGAGI. CDR3 length: 14 amino acids. CDR3 DNA: TGTGCCAGCAGGGTCGACAGGAACACCGGGGAGCTGTTTTTT. Encoded protein: CASRVDRNTGELFF.

The chain uses TRBV5-1 and TRBJ1-2, with D hard to call. The CDR3 extends over 15 amino acids. V gave up 0 bases and J gave up 7 bases, with 16 bases separating them. CDR1 is SGHRS, CDR2 YFSETQ, per germline. DNA of the CDR3: TGCGCCAGCAGCTTGGACCGCGGGGAGCTGAGTGGCTACACCTTC. It encodes CASSLDRGELSGYTF.

The gene calls are TRBV7-2 and TRBJ1-2; 11 bases are a match to TRBD1. The CDR3 loop spans 16 amino acids. From germline, CDR1 is SGHTA and CDR2 FQGNSA. J gave up 4 bases and V 3 bases, and 7 bases lay outside the gene matches. CDR3 nucleotides: TGTGCCAGCAGCTTTACAGGGACAGGGGGGCCCTATGGCTACACCTTC. It yields the protein CASSFTGTGGPYGYTF. Full variable domain (remainder filled in from reference TRBV7-2 and TRBJ1-2): GAGVSQSPSNKVTEKGKDVELRCDPISGHTALYWYRQSLGQGLEFLIYFQGNSAPDKSGLPSDRFSAERTGGSVSTLTIQRTQQEDSAVYLCASSFTGTGGPYGYTFGSGTRLTVV.

This clone was observed a single time. The V and J genes are TRBV6-1 and TRBJ1-5, with 8 bases fitting TRBD1. The CDR3 covers 15 residues. The V and J ends lost 3 bases and 7 bases, in that order; junction bases with no gene match: 8. Germline V CDR1 and CDR2: MNHNS, SASEGT. CDR3 bases: TGTGCCAGCAGTGATGGACAGGGAGGTGGACAGCCCCAGCATTTT. It specifies CASSDGQGGGQPQHF.

CDR3 region: CASSLFGGDGAFF. The CDR3 DNA is TGTGCCAGCAGCTTATTTGGCGGCGACGGAGCTTTCTTT. This sequence joins TRBV7-3 and TRBJ1-1, with D uncertain. CDR1 is SGHTA, CDR2 FQGTGA, per germline. Trimming removed 2 bases from V and 10 bases from J, with 14 bases in between. This CDR3 contains 13 residues.